This passage covers 30 T cell receptor beta chains from one sample sequenced in a study of T-cell memory formation after mild COVID-19. Using its own MiXCR run on the 5' RACE reads, TCRdb lists one record per CDR3 protein. The profile shows some 250,000 distinct CDR3 sequences, about a sixth of them singletons. Sequenced: PBMCs or a T cell subset sorted from them (not recorded which). The receptors derive from a young man who had mild COVID-19 (a few samples of this study predate the infection). Cell type and time point are not known.

In its sample, this clonotype was seen a few times. The V and J genes are TRBV4-3 and TRBJ1-4; D is unresolved. CDR3 length: 15 amino acids. Germline V gene data show CDR1 as LGHNA and CDR2 as YSLEER. Trimming shortened V by 1 base and J by 4 bases, and 10 bases separated the two germline ends. The CDR3 nucleotides are TGCGCCAGCAGCCAAGGAAGGCAGCTTAATGAAAAACTGTTTTTT. Translated, it gives CASSQGRQLNEKLFF.

This chain joins TRBV3-1 and TRBJ2-7; maybe TRBD1 (6 bases). The CDR3 spans 12 residues. Per germline, CDR1 LGHDT and CDR2 YNNKEL (reference sequence). V lost 4 bases and J 6 bases, leaving 10 bases between the germline ends. The CDR3: CASSLQGFEQYV. The DNA of the CDR3 is TGTGCCAGCAGCCTCCAGGGGTTCGAGCAGTACGTC.

The J gene is TRBJ2-4, the V gene TRBV7-3; 11 positions agree with TRBD1. The CDR3 loop spans 13 amino acids. The germline V gene encodes CDR1 SGHTA and CDR2 FQGTGA. The ends lost 6 bases at V and 11 bases at J; junction bases unmatched: 6. The CDR3 DNA reads as TGTGCCAGCAGTTGGGACAGGGGGAACGTTCAGTACTTC. It translates to CASSWDRGNVQYF.

This clonotype came up a few times. The V call is TRBV5-1, the J call TRBJ2-7; 7 nucleotides agree with TRBD2. The germline V gene encodes CDR1 SGHRS and CDR2 YFSETQ. Trimming at V came to 0 bases and at J to 6 bases, leaving 6 bases not matched to a gene. The CDR3 consists of 14 residues. The CDR3 coding sequence is TGCGCCAGCAGCTTGGCGATCGGGGAGGGCGAGCAGTACGTC. This encodes CASSLAIGEGEQYV.

This clonotype was picked up many times. V gene TRBV6-4 combines with J gene TRBJ2-3; 7 bases map to TRBD2. This CDR3 has 13 amino acids. Germline V gene sequence: CDR1 MRHNA, CDR2 SNTAGT. The J segment lost 3 bases and the V segment lost 3 bases, leaving 0 bases of the junction unmatched. CDR3 bases: TGTGCCAGCAGTGAGCGGGGGACAGATACGCAGTATTTT. Its translation is CASSERGTDTQYF.

The rearrangement links TRBV4-3 to TRBJ2-7; D perhaps matches TRBD2 (6 bases). Trimming shortened V by 4 bases and J by 0 bases, and 25 bases separated the two germline ends. Germline CDR1 reads LGHNA; CDR2 reads YSLEER. CDR3 length equals 19 residues. CDR3 in amino acids: CASSPSRTKKGASSYEQYF. DNA of the CDR3: TGCGCCAGCAGCCCTTCCCGGACTAAAAAAGGGGCAAGCTCCTACGAGCAGTACTTC.

The V call is TRBV20-1, the J call TRBJ2-7; D is possibly TRBD1 (6 bases). Trimming left V 5 bases short and J 0 bases short, with 14 bases between. Germline V CDR1 and CDR2: DFQATT, SNEGSKA (reference sequence). The CDR3 spans 14 residues. As DNA, the CDR3 is TGCAGTGCTTCCCGGACAGCAAGCTCCTACGAGCAGTACTTC. The encoded protein is CSASRTASSYEQYF.

In its sample, this clonotype was seen many times. The CDR3: CASSYAASLSSYEQYF. The CDR3 bases are TGTGCCAGCAGTTATGCAGCCTCCCTAAGCTCCTACGAGCAGTACTTC. The chain is built from TRBV6-6 and TRBJ2-7; no firm D call. This CDR3 region has 16 residues. V lost 3 bases, J lost 0 bases, and 15 bases lay in between. CDR1 is MNHNY and CDR2 is SVGAGI in the germline V gene (reference sequence).

This clonotype occurred a few times. V and J are TRBV2 and TRBJ2-2; TRBD1 matches at 8 bases. The J segment lost 6 bases and the V segment lost 5 bases, leaving 8 bases of the junction unmatched. Germline V gives CDR1 SNHLY, CDR2 FYNNEI. The CDR3 runs 15 residues. The CDR3: CASSRQGLSAGELFF. The CDR3 DNA sequence: TGTGCCAGCAGTAGACAGGGGCTCTCGGCCGGGGAGCTGTTTTTT.

The rearrangement joins TRBV7-2 to TRBJ1-5; D might be TRBD1 (5 bases). Germline CDR1 and CDR2: SGHTA and FQGNSA. V lost 8 bases and J 2 bases, leaving 13 bases between the germline ends. The length of the CDR3 is 14 residues. CDR3 loop: CASQGRAGNQPQHF. CDR3 in DNA: TGTGCCAGCCAGGGCAGGGCAGGCAATCAGCCCCAGCATTTT.

The sample holds many counts of this clonotype. The genes are TRBV7-6 and TRBJ2-1; maybe TRBD2 (6 bases). Deletions cut 5 bases from V and 4 bases from J, with 9 bases between. CDR1 and CDR2 (germline): SGHVS, FNYEAQ. This CDR3 has 13 amino acids. The CDR3: CASSPRGYNEQFF. DNA for the CDR3: TGTGCCAGCAGCCCCCGGGGGTACAATGAGCAGTTCTTC.

Only a few counts were recorded for this clonotype. The J gene is TRBJ2-7, the V gene TRBV29-1; possible D gene TRBD2, 5 bases. This CDR3 is built from 13 residues. From germline, CDR1 is SQVTM and CDR2 ANQGSEA. Trimming cost V 3 bases and J 6 bases, with 15 bases left between them. Here the CDR3 DNA reads TGCAGCGTTGAGTGGTCAGCTACTAGCGAGCAGTACTTC. Translation: CSVEWSATSEQYF.

The J gene is TRBJ2-7, the V gene TRBV27; no reliable D call. V gave up 6 bases and J gave up 3 bases, with 9 bases separating them. Per germline, CDR1 MNHEY and CDR2 SMNVEV (reference sequence). This CDR3 contains 12 residues. CDR3 coding DNA: TGTGCCAGCAGAGGCAGCCTCTACGAGCAGTACTTC. Translation: CASRGSLYEQYF.

This clonotype has just a few counts. The CDR3 DNA follows: TGTGCCAGCATGGCGGGGGGCGTCCGAGAGACCCAGTACTTC. Translating it yields CASMAGGVRETQYF. The genes are TRBV2 and TRBJ2-5; 8 bases agree with TRBD2. The CDR3 covers 14 residues. Germline values: CDR1 SNHLY, CDR2 FYNNEI. The V segment lost 7 bases and the J segment 4 bases; nucleotides outside the gene matches: 8.

This clonotype was detected many times. The chain is built from TRBV7-2 and TRBJ2-7; the D is unclear. The CDR3 contains 12 residues. V was shortened by 6 bases and J by 0 bases, with 6 bases between the two germline ends. Germline V gene data show CDR1 as SGHTA and CDR2 as FQGNSA. CDR3 loop: CASSPPSYEQYF. The CDR3 DNA is TGTGCCAGCAGTCCCCCCTCCTACGAGCAGTACTTC.

This clonotype showed up just a few times. The rearrangement uses TRBV9 and TRBJ2-3; no firm D call. CDR3 size: 16 residues. Germline assignment: CDR1 SGDLS and CDR2 YYNGEE. Trimming stripped 1 base from V and 6 bases from J, with 18 bases between. The CDR3 nucleotides read TGTGCCAGCAGCGTATTCCCCAGCTTGGGTGGGGATACGCAGTATTTT. This gives the protein CASSVFPSLGGDTQYF.

The sample holds a few counts of this clonotype. The chain links TRBV6-2 or TRBV6-3 to TRBJ2-7; the D gene is possibly TRBD1 (6 bases). The CDR3 has 13 residues. Germline loops: CDR1 MNHEY, CDR2 SVGEGT. The V end lost 6 bases, the J end lost 2 bases, and 11 bases lay between the germline ends. The CDR3 nucleotides read TGTGCCAGCAGGAAGGACAGAGCCTACGAGCAGTACTTC. Translated: CASRKDRAYEQYF.

The V and J genes are TRBV5-4 and TRBJ1-1, with D maybe TRBD1 (5 bases). Germline V gene sequence: CDR1 SGHNT, CDR2 YYREEE (reference sequence). This CDR3 contains 14 residues. V dropped 3 bases and J dropped 3 bases, with 12 bases sitting between them. The CDR3 nucleotides read TGTGCCAGCAGCTGGAAGGGGAGGGACACTGAAGCTTTCTTT. This encodes CASSWKGRDTEAFF.

This clonotype turned up a few times. This chain links TRBV6-1 with TRBJ2-7; 8 positions match TRBD1. Germline CDR1 is MNHNS and CDR2 is SASEGT. CDR3 length: 15 residues. Unmatched junction bases numbered 7, after V lost 3 bases and J lost 3 bases. Written as DNA, the CDR3 is TGTGCCAGCAGTGAGGGACAGGCGAGGGACTACGAGCAGTACGTC. Its protein product is CASSEGQARDYEQYV.

There are a few counts of this clonotype. The J gene is TRBJ2-7, the V gene TRBV5-1, with D perhaps matching TRBD2 (5 bases). Trimming took off 5 bases at V and 2 bases at J, with 8 bases between the two ends. The CDR3 has 12 amino acids. Germline V gene sequence: CDR1 SGHRS, CDR2 YFSETQ. The CDR3 DNA sequence: TGCGCCAGCAGGGGAGAGGCCTACGAGCAGTACTTC. Its protein is CASRGEAYEQYF.

This clonotype was picked up one time. The CDR3, as DNA: TGTGCCAGCAGCCCAACCCGATCGACAACCGGGGAGCTGTTTTTT. Amino acids: CASSPTRSTTGELFF. The rearrangement links TRBV7-9 to TRBJ2-2; D is undetermined. Per the germline V gene, CDR1 is SEHNR and CDR2 is FQNEAQ (reference sequence). Trimming cost V 5 bases and J 5 bases, with 15 bases left between them. The CDR3 covers 15 residues.

This sequence joins TRBV11-2 and TRBJ2-7, with 9 positions matching TRBD1. The V gene end was trimmed by 1 base and the J gene end by 7 bases; junction bases not matched to a gene: 11. This CDR3 comprises 16 residues. Germline-derived CDR1 and CDR2 are SGHAT and FQNNGV. This CDR3 reads CASSLGLGQGGGEQYF. In DNA, the CDR3 is TGTGCCAGCAGCTTAGGGCTGGGACAGGGAGGTGGGGAGCAGTACTTC.

Comment on this clonotype: At one end, the junction sequence differs from germline, possibly due to a read error. The chain employs TRBV24-1 and TRBJ2-4; D might be TRBD2 (6 bases). The CDR3 spans 13 residues. Germline CDR1 is KGHDR and CDR2 is SFDVKD. The CDR3 spells CATSEGVKLAGSF. Here the CDR3 DNA reads TGTGCCACCAGTGAGGGAGTAAAACTAGCAGGATCCTTC.

This clonotype showed up just a few times. The chain is built from TRBV5-1 and TRBJ2-3; 10 bases line up with TRBD1. CDR3 length: 16 amino acids. Trimming at V came to 0 bases and at J to 3 bases, leaving 4 bases not matched to a gene. The germline gives CDR1 SGHRS, CDR2 YFSETQ. Here the CDR3 reads CASSLDPGQGTDTQYF. In DNA, the CDR3 is TGCGCCAGCAGCTTGGACCCGGGACAGGGGACAGATACGCAGTATTTT.

This clonotype has just a few counts. The gene calls are TRBV20-1 and TRBJ2-5; no firm D call. The V gene's germline CDR1 is DFQATT and CDR2 SNEGSKA (reference sequence). This CDR3 comprises 13 residues. V was cut by 5 bases and J by 5 bases, with 15 bases left in between. The CDR3 loop reads CSAPPGPGETQYF. The CDR3 nucleotides are TGCAGTGCTCCGCCTGGGCCTGGGGAGACCCAGTACTTC.

This chain joins TRBV24-1 and TRBJ2-1, with a weak D call TRBD2 (5 bases). The CDR3 sequence is 12 residues long. Germline CDR1 and CDR2: KGHDR and SFDVKD. V was pared by 10 bases and J by 9 bases, with 15 bases between. CDR3 coding DNA: TGTGCCACAAGTAATCTAGCTCCTGAGCAGTTCTTC. It translates to CATSNLAPEQFF.

The chain is built from TRBV28 and TRBJ2-7; 9 nucleotides match TRBD1. V trimming: 5 bases; J trimming: 4 bases; junction bases outside the gene matches: 9. The CDR3 is 15 residues long. From germline, CDR1 is MDHEN and CDR2 SYDVKM. The CDR3 loop reads CASSGGQGIVYEQYV. DNA for the CDR3: TGTGCCAGCAGTGGGGGACAGGGCATTGTTTACGAGCAGTACGTC.

This clonotype was observed at least ten times. The V and J genes are TRBV28 and TRBJ2-7, with D perhaps matching TRBD1 (6 bases). V gave up 7 bases and J gave up 1 base, with 23 bases separating them. Germline CDR1 is MDHEN and CDR2 is SYDVKM. The CDR3 extends over 17 amino acids. The CDR3 region has the DNA TGTGCCAGCACACCACTCCGGGTTGGGGGCGAATCCTACGAGCAGTACTTC. It encodes CASTPLRVGGESYEQYF.

In this sample, this clonotype turned up a few times. CDR3: CASRGAGYEQYV. The CDR3 DNA reads TGTGCCAGCAGGGGGGCGGGGTACGAGCAGTACGTC. V usage is TRBV2 and J usage is TRBJ2-7; D assignment may be TRBD1 or TRBD2 (6 bases each). V lost 6 bases, J lost 4 bases, and 10 bases lay in between. The CDR3 loop spans 12 amino acids. Germline values: CDR1 SNHLY, CDR2 FYNNEI.

The chain carries TRBV11-2 and TRBJ2-7, with 7 bases matching TRBD1. The CDR3 is 18 residues long. After removal of 0 bases from V and 7 bases from J, the junction contained 18 bases not matched to a gene. Germline V gene lookup returns CDR1 SGHAT and CDR2 FQNNGV. The CDR3 coding sequence is TGTGCCAGCAGCTTAGACCCTCCGACAGGGACCTTCTACGGGGAGCAGTACTTC. It yields the protein CASSLDPPTGTFYGEQYF.